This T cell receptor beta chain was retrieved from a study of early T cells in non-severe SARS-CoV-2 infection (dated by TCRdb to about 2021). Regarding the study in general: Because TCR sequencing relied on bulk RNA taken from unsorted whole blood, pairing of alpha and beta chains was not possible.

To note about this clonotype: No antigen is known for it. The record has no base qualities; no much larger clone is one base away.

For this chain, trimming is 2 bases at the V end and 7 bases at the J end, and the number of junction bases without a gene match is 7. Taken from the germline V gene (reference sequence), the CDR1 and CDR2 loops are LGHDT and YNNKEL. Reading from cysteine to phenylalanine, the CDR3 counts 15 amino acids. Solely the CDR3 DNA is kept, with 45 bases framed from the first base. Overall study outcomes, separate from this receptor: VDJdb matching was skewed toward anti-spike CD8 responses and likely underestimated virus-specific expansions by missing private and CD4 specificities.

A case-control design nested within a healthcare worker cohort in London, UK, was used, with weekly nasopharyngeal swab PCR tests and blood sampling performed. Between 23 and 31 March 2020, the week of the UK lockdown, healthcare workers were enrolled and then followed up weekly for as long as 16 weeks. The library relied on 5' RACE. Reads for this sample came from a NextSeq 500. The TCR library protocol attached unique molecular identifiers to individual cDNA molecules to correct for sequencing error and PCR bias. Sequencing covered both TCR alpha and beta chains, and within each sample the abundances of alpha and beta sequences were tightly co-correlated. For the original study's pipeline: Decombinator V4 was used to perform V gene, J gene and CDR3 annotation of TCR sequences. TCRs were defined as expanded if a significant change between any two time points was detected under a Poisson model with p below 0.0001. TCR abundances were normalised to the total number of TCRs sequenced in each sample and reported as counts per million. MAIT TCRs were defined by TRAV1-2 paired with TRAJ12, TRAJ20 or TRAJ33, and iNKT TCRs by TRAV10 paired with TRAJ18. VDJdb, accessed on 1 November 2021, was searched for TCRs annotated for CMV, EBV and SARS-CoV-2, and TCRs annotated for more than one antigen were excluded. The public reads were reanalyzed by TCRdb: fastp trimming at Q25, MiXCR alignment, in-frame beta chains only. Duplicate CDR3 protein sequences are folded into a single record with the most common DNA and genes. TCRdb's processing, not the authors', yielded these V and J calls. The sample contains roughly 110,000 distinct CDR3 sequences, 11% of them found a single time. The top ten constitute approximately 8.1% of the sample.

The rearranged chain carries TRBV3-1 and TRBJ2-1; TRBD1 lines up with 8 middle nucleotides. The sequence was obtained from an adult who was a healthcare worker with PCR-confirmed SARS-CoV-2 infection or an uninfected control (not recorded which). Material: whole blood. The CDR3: CASSQPTGAVNEQFF. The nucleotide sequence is TGTGCCAGCAGCCAACCGACAGGGGCGGTTAATGAGCAGTTCTTC.